The TCR beta chain under discussion was sequenced for a study of identical twins. General study points: Invariant MAIT and iNKT cells are populations that could partly confound zero-insertion analyses. Model-predicted out-of-frame TCR alpha sharing fell below observed values in monozygotic twins.

The CDR3 covers 13 residues. Germline CDR1 is DFQATT and CDR2 is SNEGSKA (reference sequence). Losses at the gene ends were 7 bases for V and 7 bases for J; bases not matched to a gene: 11. TCRdb passed the 5' RACE reads through MiXCR, listing each CDR3 protein once. The table has 600,000 to 850,000 distinct CDR3 sequences, about 20% seen once. As concerns this clonotype: Its specificity is unknown.

These sequences were also reported in another study, on T cells expressing NK-cell markers.

The sequenced sample consisted of PBMCs. The receptor was derived from a woman between 18 and 29 years old in good health. The chain carries TRBV20-1 and TRBJ2-7; 9 bases agree with TRBD1. The CDR3 here is CSVQQGARGEQYF. The CDR3 DNA reads as TGCAGTGTACAACAGGGGGCCCGGGGAGAGCAGTACTTC.